Listed here are 5 T cell receptor beta chains from one sample, sequenced in a study of radiotherapy plus CTLA-4 blockade in lung cancer. Measured with immunoSEQ multiplex PCR; TCRdb has only the in-frame clones, and not every one. The repertoire holds about 51,000 clones, with about 85% as singletons. The starting material was peripheral blood, obtained from a patient treated with radiotherapy plus ipilimumab. These TCRs come from a human donor with non-small cell lung cancer who had a complete response to radiotherapy plus ipilimumab.

The chain couples TRBV4-3 to TRBJ1-2; a weak D match, TRBD1 (5 bases). Germline CDR1 LGHNA, CDR2 YSLEER. The CDR3 consists of 14 residues. The V and J ends lost 0 bases and 5 bases respectively, with 10 bases between them. The CDR3 DNA follows: TGCGCCAGCAGCCAAGATCAGGGATCTTATGGCTACACCTTC. Translated: CASSQDQGSYGYTF.

This chain connects TRBV29-1 to TRBJ2-1; 15 bases are a match to TRBD2. V was clipped by 5 bases and J by 15 bases; unmatched bases: 5. From germline, CDR1 is SQVTM and CDR2 ANQGSEA. The CDR3 consists of 12 residues. In DNA form, the CDR3 reads TGCAGCGTTCGGACTAGCGGGAGGGAGGCGTTCTTC. Translated: CSVRTSGREAFF.

This clone qualifies as medium-sized (0.01 to 0.1%). J is TRBJ1-5 and V is TRBV10-3; TRBD1 is a possible D gene (5 bases). This CDR3 spans 14 amino acids. CDR1 ENHRY and CDR2 SYGVKD come from the germline V gene. Between the trimmed V and J ends, which lost 10 bases and 3 bases, there was a span of 16 bases. The CDR3 sequence is CATAQAGDNQPQHF. CDR3 sequence (DNA): TGTGCCACCGCACAGGCGGGGGACAATCAGCCCCAGCATTTT.

This sequence joins TRBV2 and TRBJ2-5; TRBD2 matches at 9 bases. The CDR3 has 16 residues. V shed 3 bases and J 6 bases; nucleotides not matched to a gene: 11. CDR1 SNHLY and CDR2 FYNNEI come from the germline V gene. The CDR3 region is CASSDEGLAAGKTQYF. Written as DNA, the CDR3 is TGTGCCAGCAGTGATGAGGGACTAGCTGCGGGAAAGACCCAGTACTTC.

The chain recombines TRBV18 with TRBJ2-7, with no clear D. The CDR3 has 13 residues. Germline CDR1 is KGHSH and CDR2 is LQKENI. Trimming pared 6 bases from V and 1 base from J, leaving 10 bases between. The CDR3 DNA is TGTGCCAGCTCTCTAGGCACATCCTACGAGCAGTACTTC. Its translation: CASSLGTSYEQYF.